The clone carrying this T cell receptor (beta chain) was observed once. The table came from immunoSEQ multiplex PCR; TCRdb's copy has only in-frame clones and leaves some out. The sample has 90,000 to 150,000 clones; roughly 90% are singletons. The sample belongs to a study of control samples from healthy donors and cancer patients. Unmatched junction bases numbered 4, after V lost 3 bases and J lost 2 bases. The CDR3 has 16 residues. V is TRBV23-1 and J is TRBJ1-3; 10 bases line up with TRBD1. TRBV23-1 qualifies as an ORF whose function is uncertain. Input material: blood. The TCR was taken from a man aged 45 to 65 in good health. CDR3 protein: CASSQRGTGAGNTIYF. The CDR3 DNA reads as TGCGCCAGCAGTCAGCGTGGGACAGGGGCTGGAAACACCATATATTTT.